A selection of T cell receptor beta chains follows, all from one sample in a study of blood T cells in healthy people across ages. TCRdb called the 5' RACE reads again in MiXCR, with one record for every CDR3 protein. This table holds over a million distinct CDR3 sequences, under 55% found once. Input material: blood. Receptors originate from a woman aged 18-35 years in good health. The CDR3 runs from the conserved cysteine through the conserved F or W. The D gene is left open where the match is weak. Not all rows give a size; the values are once, few, many and, for expanded clones, a class.

V gene: TRBV10-3; J gene: TRBJ2-3; clone size: few; D gene: .; CDR3 protein: CAISVVASDTQYF; CDR3 DNA: TGTGCCATCAGTGTAGTAGCCTCAGATACGCAGTATTTT
V gene: TRBV4-1; J gene: TRBJ2-3; clone size: .; D gene: .; CDR3 protein: CASSQVGGAADTQYF; CDR3 DNA: TGCGCCAGCAGCCAAGTAGGGGGGGCGGCAGATACGCAGTATTTT
V gene: TRBV29-1; J gene: TRBJ2-5; clone size: .; D gene: .; CDR3 protein: CSVDLVGGETQYF; CDR3 DNA: TGCAGCGTTGACCTAGTTGGAGGAGAGACCCAGTACTTC
V gene: TRBV7-2; J gene: TRBJ2-5; clone size: .; D gene: .; CDR3 protein: CASSSDNSYNEQYF; CDR3 DNA: TGTGCCAGCAGCTCTGACAATAGCTACAATGAGCAGTACTTC
V gene: TRBV12-3/TRBV12-4; J gene: TRBJ1-2; clone size: many; D gene: .; CDR3 protein: CASSLGGGYGYTF; CDR3 DNA: TGTGCCAGCAGCTTAGGAGGGGGCTATGGCTACACCTTC
V gene: TRBV5-1; J gene: TRBJ2-1; clone size: once; D gene: TRBD1; CDR3 protein: CASSRTGAEYNEQFF; CDR3 DNA: TGCGCCAGCAGCAGGACAGGGGCCGAGTACAATGAGCAGTTCTTC
V gene: TRBV7-2; J gene: TRBJ2-5; clone size: once; D gene: .; CDR3 protein: CASSTWETQYF; CDR3 DNA: TGTGCCAGCAGCACGTGGGAGACCCAGTACTTC
V gene: TRBV4-1; J gene: TRBJ1-1; clone size: .; D gene: TRBD1; CDR3 protein: CASSQDPGTGITEAFF; CDR3 DNA: TGCGCCAGCAGCCAAGATCCTGGGACAGGGATCACTGAAGCTTTCTTT
V gene: TRBV14; J gene: TRBJ2-1; clone size: .; D gene: .; CDR3 protein: CASSQATSSTRNEQFF; CDR3 DNA: TGTGCCAGCAGCCAAGCAACTAGCTCCACTAGGAATGAGCAGTTCTTC
V gene: TRBV4-2; J gene: TRBJ2-1; clone size: few; D gene: .; CDR3 protein: CASSQEGSGEPYNEQFF; CDR3 DNA: TGTGCCAGCAGCCAAGAGGGCTCGGGGGAACCCTACAATGAGCAGTTCTTC
V gene: TRBV7-2; J gene: TRBJ1-2; clone size: .; D gene: TRBD1; CDR3 protein: CASSVDRDRGYTF; CDR3 DNA: TGTGCCAGCAGCGTAGACAGGGATCGTGGCTACACCTTC
V gene: TRBV5-1; J gene: TRBJ1-1; clone size: once; D gene: TRBD1; CDR3 protein: CASPDRVNTEAFF; CDR3 DNA: TGCGCCAGCCCCGACAGGGTGAACACTGAAGCTTTCTTT
V gene: TRBV20-1; J gene: TRBJ1-6; clone size: few; D gene: .; CDR3 protein: CSARGMNSYNSPLHF; CDR3 DNA: TGCAGTGCTAGAGGGATGAACTCCTATAATTCACCCCTCCACTTT
V gene: TRBV28; J gene: TRBJ2-7; clone size: .; D gene: .; CDR3 protein: CAGSNSWEEWYF; CDR3 DNA: TGTGCCGGCAGTAACTCCTGGGAAGAATGGTACTTC
V gene: TRBV12-3/TRBV12-4; J gene: TRBJ2-1; clone size: once; D gene: .; CDR3 protein: CASRIAVGNEQFF; CDR3 DNA: TGTGCCAGCAGAATAGCGGTGGGGAATGAGCAGTTCTTC
V gene: TRBV9; J gene: TRBJ2-7; clone size: .; D gene: .; CDR3 protein: CASGVGTGEAYEQYF; CDR3 DNA: TGTGCCAGCGGCGTAGGTACAGGGGAGGCCTACGAGCAGTACTTC
V gene: TRBV10-3; J gene: TRBJ1-1; clone size: .; D gene: TRBD1; CDR3 protein: CAISEPGGVNTEAFF; CDR3 DNA: TGTGCCATCAGTGAACCAGGGGGCGTAAACACTGAAGCTTTCTTT
V gene: TRBV20-1; J gene: TRBJ2-1; clone size: .; D gene: TRBD2; CDR3 protein: CSARDPSGGAAQFF; CDR3 DNA: TGCAGTGCTAGAGATCCTAGCGGGGGGGCGGCGCAGTTCTTC
V gene: TRBV2; J gene: TRBJ1-2; clone size: .; D gene: .; CDR3 protein: CASSPPRREGYTF; CDR3 DNA: TGTGCCAGCAGCCCACCACGACGGGAAGGCTACACCTTC
V gene: TRBV4-2; J gene: TRBJ2-7; clone size: .; D gene: TRBD1; CDR3 protein: CASSQPGQGGQEAQYF; CDR3 DNA: TGTGCCAGCAGCCAACCCGGACAGGGGGGTCAAGAGGCCCAGTACTTC